These T cell receptor beta chains were read from a single sample in a study of blood T cell repertoires in COVID-19. Libraries were prepared by immunoSEQ multiplex PCR; TCRdb keeps only in-frame clonotypes and omits some of them. The sample carries some 150,000 clones, approximately 80% recorded once. Sequencing was carried out using peripheral blood. Every receptor here comes from a man aged 55 to 69 with acute or convalescent COVID-19. CDR3s include the opening cysteine and the closing phenylalanine or tryptophan. The D gene is left open where the match is weak. Clone size is given for some rows only: seen once, a few or many times, or a class if the clone is expanded.

v_gene,j_gene,abundance,d_gene,CDR3aa,CDR3nt
TRBV4-2,TRBJ1-6,NA,NA,CASSQESLSNSPLHF,TGTGCCAGCAGCCAAGAGAGCCTGTCCAATTCACCCCTCCACTTT
TRBV5-6,TRBJ2-1,NA,TRBD1,CASRFWTGFSSYNEQFF,TGTGCCAGCAGATTCTGGACAGGTTTCAGCTCCTACAATGAGCAGTTCTTC
TRBV5-1,TRBJ1-2,NA,NA,CASSLDKASGYGYTF,TGCGCCAGCAGCTTGGATAAGGCCTCGGGCTATGGCTACACCTTC
TRBV19,TRBJ2-7,NA,NA,CASSFRVDRSYEQYF,TGTGCCAGTAGTTTTCGTGTCGACAGATCCTACGAGCAGTACTTC
TRBV6-5,TRBJ2-7,NA,TRBD1,CASSLGTGKTEQYF,TGTGCCAGCAGTCTCGGGACAGGAAAGACCGAGCAGTACTTC
TRBV6-6,TRBJ2-6,NA,TRBD1,CASSTTGAGANVLTF,TGTGCCAGCAGCACGACAGGGGCAGGGGCCAACGTCCTGACTTTC
TRBV10-1,TRBJ2-7,few,NA,CASSEVKRFYEQYF,TGCGCCAGCAGTGAGGTTAAGCGTTTCTACGAGCAGTACTTC
TRBV5-6,TRBJ1-5,few,NA,CASSFWGERGNQPQHF,TGTGCCAGCAGCTTTTGGGGGGAACGGGGCAATCAGCCCCAGCATTTT
TRBV7-2,TRBJ2-1,NA,NA,CASSLDAVRMQFF,TGTGCCAGCAGCTTAGACGCGGTGCGGATGCAGTTCTTC
TRBV7-2,TRBJ1-3,NA,NA,CASSLGGAYGNTIYF,TGTGCCAGCAGCTTAGGAGGAGCTTACGGAAACACCATATATTTT
TRBV4-3,TRBJ1-2,once,NA,CASSQGTGGSEGYTF,TGCGCCAGCAGCCAGGGAACCGGGGGATCGGAAGGCTACACCTTC
TRBV24-1,TRBJ2-2,NA,NA,CATSGPAVSTGELFF,TGTGCCACCAGTGGACCTGCGGTTTCGACCGGGGAGCTGTTTTTT
TRBV5-5,TRBJ2-1,NA,NA,CASSPGFDSYNEQFF,TGTGCCAGCAGCCCGGGGTTTGACTCCTACAATGAGCAGTTCTTC
TRBV3-1/TRBV3-2,TRBJ1-2,NA,NA,CASSQAGYGYTF,TGTGCCAGCAGCCAAGCAGGCTATGGCTACACCTTC
TRBV28,TRBJ1-2,NA,TRBD1,CASSAYPGGAGGYTF,TGTGCCAGCAGTGCCTACCCAGGGGGCGCGGGTGGCTACACCTTC
TRBV2,TRBJ1-2,NA,NA,CASSGGAGNGYTF,TGTGCCAGCAGTGGCGGGGCTGGAAATGGCTACACCTTC
TRBV5-3,TRBJ1-2,NA,NA,CARSLGDRNYGYTF,TGTGCCAGAAGCTTAGGGGATCGGAACTATGGCTACACCTTC
TRBV7-2,TRBJ2-2,few,TRBD2,CASKGSAGDPGELFF,TGTGCCAGCAAGGGGTCGGCGGGAGATCCCGGGGAGCTGTTTTTT
TRBV10-2,TRBJ1-5,NA,NA,CASSPTTSNQPQHF,TGCGCCAGCAGTCCGACTACTAGCAATCAGCCCCAGCATTTT
TRBV7-2,TRBJ1-5,NA,NA,CASSRQPNQPQHF,TGTGCCAGCAGCCGACAGCCGAATCAGCCCCAGCATTTT
TRBV10-3,TRBJ1-5,once,NA,CAIGASYQPQHF,TGTGCCATCGGGGCGTCTTATCAGCCCCAGCATTTT
TRBV9,TRBJ2-1,NA,TRBD2,CASSVDQREREFF,TGTGCCAGCAGCGTAGATCAGCGGGAGAGGGAGTTCTTC
TRBV15,TRBJ2-2,NA,NA,CATSGRGPLGGELFF,TGTGCCACCAGCGGAAGAGGTCCACTTGGCGGGGAGCTGTTTTTT
TRBV19,TRBJ2-3,NA,NA,CASSIGLRGTDTQYF,TGTGCCAGTAGTATAGGACTCCGGGGGACAGATACGCAGTATTTT
TRBV5-1,TRBJ2-3,NA,TRBD2,CASSSMGLAADTQYF,TGCGCCAGCAGCTCGATGGGACTAGCTGCTGATACGCAGTATTTT
TRBV18,TRBJ1-2,few,TRBD1,CASSPGTGPYGYTF,TGTGCCAGCTCACCAGGGACAGGCCCATATGGCTACACCTTC
TRBV6-5,TRBJ1-6,NA,NA,CASSYSQWGGSPLHF,TGTGCCAGCAGTTACTCTCAGTGGGGGGGATCACCCCTCCACTTT
TRBV12-3/TRBV12-4,TRBJ2-3,NA,TRBD1,CASRTGADTQYF,TGTGCCAGCAGGACAGGGGCGGATACGCAGTATTTT
TRBV11-3,TRBJ2-1,many,NA,CASSGSSYNEQFF,TGTGCCAGCAGCGGGAGCAGCTACAATGAGCAGTTCTTC
TRBV5-1,TRBJ1-2,once,TRBD1,CASSLTGESYGYTF,TGCGCCAGCAGCTTGACAGGGGAGAGCTATGGCTACACCTTC
TRBV5-4,TRBJ1-2,once,TRBD1,CASSSDREANYGYTF,TGTGCCAGCAGCTCGGACAGGGAGGCCAACTATGGCTACACCTTC
TRBV24-1,TRBJ2-3,NA,TRBD2,CATSDLAGGPTTDTQYF,TGTGCCACCAGTGATTTAGCGGGAGGGCCAACAACAGATACGCAGTATTTT
TRBV5-4,TRBJ2-2,NA,NA,CASSPQNRANTGELFF,TGTGCCAGCAGCCCTCAGAACAGGGCGAACACCGGGGAGCTGTTTTTT
TRBV7-2,TRBJ1-5,NA,NA,CASSPHPDGNQPQHF,TGTGCCAGCAGCCCACACCCAGATGGCAATCAGCCCCAGCATTTT
TRBV3-1/TRBV3-2,TRBJ2-1,NA,NA,CASSFSSYNEQFF,TGTGCCAGCAGCTTCTCCTCCTACAATGAGCAGTTCTTC
TRBV12-5,TRBJ2-3,once,NA,CARGCGAGATDTQYF,TGTGCTAGGGGTTGCGGGGCGGGGGCGACAGATACGCAGTATTTT
TRBV2,TRBJ1-1,NA,NA,CASTYYTEAFF,TGTGCCAGCACCTATTATACTGAAGCTTTCTTT
TRBV11-2,TRBJ2-7,NA,NA,CASSLESVLSYEQYF,TGTGCCAGCAGCTTAGAGTCAGTCCTGTCCTACGAGCAGTACTTC
TRBV5-6,TRBJ2-5,NA,NA,CASSLASGQETQYF,TGTGCCAGCAGCTTGGCATCGGGGCAAGAGACCCAGTACTTC
TRBV12-3/TRBV12-4,TRBJ1-2,NA,NA,CASRRGADYGYTF,TGTGCCAGCAGACGGGGGGCGGACTATGGCTACACCTTC
TRBV5-8,TRBJ1-1,NA,TRBD1,CASSLRDRATAFF,TGTGCCAGCAGCCTGAGGGACAGGGCGACGGCTTTCTTT